What follows are 31 T cell receptor beta chains derived from one specimen sequenced in a study of control samples from healthy donors and cancer patients. Using immunoSEQ multiplex PCR, the repertoire was profiled, and TCRdb retains in-frame clones only, with some absent. Here the sample spans 70,000 or so clones, around 82% being singletons. Sequencing was carried out using blood. These receptors came from a man between 45 and 60 years old in good health.

The rearrangement uses TRBV24-1 and TRBJ2-1, with a tentative D call TRBD1 (6 bases). The CDR3 runs 14 residues. The V end lost 6 bases, the J end lost 5 bases, and 13 bases lay between the germline ends. The germline V gene encodes CDR1 KGHDR and CDR2 SFDVKD. Here the CDR3 DNA reads TGTGCCACCAGTTTAACAGGGTGGGACAATGAGCAGTTCTTC. This sequence encodes CATSLTGWDNEQFF.

The V call is TRBV10-3, the J call TRBJ1-1; D is possibly TRBD1 (6 bases). The CDR3 runs 16 residues. Looked up from germline, CDR1 is ENHRY and CDR2 is SYGVKD. V lost 3 bases to trimming and J lost 4 bases, with 18 bases between them. CDR3 nucleotides: TGTGCCATCAGTGACCAAAGGACAGCTAGGAGCACTGAAGCTTTCTTT. Amino acids: CAISDQRTARSTEAFF.

This sequence joins TRBV19 and TRBJ1-2, with D possibly matching TRBD1 (6 bases). CDR1 LNHDA and CDR2 SQIVND come from the germline V gene (reference sequence). V lost 5 bases and J 6 bases, leaving 13 bases between the germline ends. CDR3 length: 13 residues. The CDR3 reads CASSPTGTHGYTF. The CDR3 DNA sequence: TGTGCCAGTAGTCCTACAGGGACCCATGGCTACACCTTC.

This clone was recorded a few times. The DNA of the CDR3 is TGTGCCATCAGTGAGGGGCGTAAGAACTCCTACAATGAGCAGTTCTTC. Translated, it gives CAISEGRKNSYNEQFF. The chain is built from TRBV10-3 and TRBJ2-1; D not certain. Between the trimmed V and J ends, which lost 2 bases and 0 bases, there was a span of 11 bases. CDR3 length: 16 amino acids. CDR1 and CDR2 (germline): ENHRY, SYGVKD.

The genes are TRBV12-5 and TRBJ1-4; D unresolved. This CDR3 comprises 13 residues. Trimming took off 3 bases at V and 7 bases at J, with 9 bases between the two ends. Germline CDR1 reads LGHNT; CDR2 reads FRNRAP. In DNA form, the CDR3 reads TGTGCTAGTGGTTTCGGACGTTCTGAAAAACTGTTTTTT. This translates into CASGFGRSEKLFF.

The V gene is TRBV6-2 or TRBV6-3, the J gene TRBJ2-5; 11 nucleotides align to TRBD2. V lost 3 bases to trimming and J lost 5 bases; unmatched junction nucleotides: 8. The germline CDR1 and CDR2 sequences are MNHEY and SVGEGT. The CDR3 loop spans 16 amino acids. As DNA, the CDR3 is TGTGCCAGCAGTTATAGCGGGGGGGGAGGCAGGGAGACCCAGTACTTC. The encoded protein is CASSYSGGGGRETQYF.

V gene TRBV5-1 combines with J gene TRBJ2-1; 11 bases line up with TRBD1. The CDR3 has 17 residues. Germline CDR1 SGHRS, CDR2 YFSETQ. V was clipped by 0 bases and J by 1 base; unmatched bases: 3. In DNA, the CDR3 is TGCGCCAGCAGCTTGGAGGGACAGGGGGTGTCCTACAATGAGCAGTTCTTC. Encoded protein: CASSLEGQGVSYNEQFF.

The chain employs TRBV11-2 and TRBJ2-3; perhaps D is TRBD1 or TRBD2 (5 bases each). Trimming left V 2 bases short and J 0 bases short, with 12 bases between. This CDR3 has 16 amino acids. The germline gives CDR1 SGHAT, CDR2 FQNNGV. CDR3 residues: CASSLYPGPSTDTQYF. The DNA of the CDR3 is TGTGCCAGCAGCTTATACCCGGGGCCCAGCACAGATACGCAGTATTTT.

The chain employs TRBV6-5 and TRBJ1-2; D is unclear. The length of the CDR3 is 12 residues. CDR1 and CDR2 (germline): MNHEY, SVGAGI. The germline V and J ends were trimmed by 7 bases and 8 bases, with 14 bases remaining between them. The CDR3: CASKPPDLGYTF. The CDR3 DNA reads as TGTGCCAGCAAACCCCCTGACCTCGGCTACACCTTC.

This clone turned up a few times. Written as DNA, the CDR3 is TGTGCCAGGGTCTCTGGGGCCAACGTCCTGACTTTC. Translating gives CARVSGANVLTF. The chain recombines TRBV11-3 with TRBJ2-6; D unresolved. CDR1 SGHNT and CDR2 YENEEA come from the germline V gene. The CDR3 runs 12 residues. With 9 bases removed from V and 0 bases from J, the gap between germline ends came to 3 bases. Together with reference TRBV11-3 and TRBJ2-6, the CDR3 gives the full variable domain: EAGVVQSPRYKIIEKKQPVAFWCNPISGHNTLYWYLQNLGQGPELLIRYENEEAVDDSQLPKDRFSAERLKGVDSTLKIQPAELGDSAVYLCARVSGANVLTFGAGSRLTVL.

The V and J genes are TRBV5-6 and TRBJ1-5, with 12 bases that match TRBD1. The germline gives CDR1 SGHDT, CDR2 YYEEEE. Germline trimming cut 3 bases from V and 1 base from J; bases unmatched to any gene: 2. CDR3 length: 16 amino acids. The CDR3 spells CASSSGTGGSNQPQHF. CDR3 DNA sequence: TGTGCCAGCAGCTCCGGGACAGGGGGCAGCAATCAGCCCCAGCATTTT.

The J gene is TRBJ2-5, the V gene TRBV10-2; D ambiguous. CDR3 length: 15 residues. Trimming removed 0 bases from V and 3 bases from J, with 11 bases in between. From germline, CDR1 is WSHSY and CDR2 SAAADI. The CDR3 DNA follows: TGCGCCAGCAGTGAGTCGGTACGGGTCAAAGAGACCCAGTACTTC. Its protein product is CASSESVRVKETQYF.

J is TRBJ1-4 and V is TRBV7-2; the D is unclear. The germline gives CDR1 SGHTA, CDR2 FQGNSA. The CDR3 contains 16 residues. V lost 3 bases to trimming and J lost 5 bases, with 16 bases between them. CDR3 protein: CASSLTLRAANEKLFF. The CDR3 DNA is TGTGCCAGCAGCTTGACCCTCCGGGCCGCGAATGAAAAACTGTTTTTT.

The J gene is TRBJ2-5, the V gene TRBV30, with 8 bases fitting TRBD2. CDR3 size: 15 residues. V gave up 0 bases and J gave up 3 bases; unmatched junction bases: 6. The germline V gene has CDR1 GTSNPN and CDR2 SVGIG (reference sequence). Here the CDR3 DNA reads TGTGCCTGGAGTGTGTCAGCGGGAGTTGAAGAGACCCAGTACTTC. Its protein is CAWSVSAGVEETQYF.

The chain links TRBV7-2 to TRBJ2-2; possibly TRBD2 for D (5 bases). Trimming cost V 5 bases and J 10 bases, with 17 bases left between them. The CDR3 totals 14 residues. The germline gives CDR1 SGHTA, CDR2 FQGNSA. The CDR3 sequence: CASSLLGGGEELFF. The CDR3 bases are TGTGCCAGCAGCCTCCTTGGAGGCGGTGAGGAGCTGTTTTTT.

The chain is built from TRBV11-3 and TRBJ1-6; 9 nucleotides align to TRBD1. The CDR3 is 15 residues long. Germline assignment: CDR1 SGHNT and CDR2 YENEEA. V lost 5 bases to trimming and J lost 6 bases; unmatched junction nucleotides: 5. The CDR3, as DNA: TGTGCCAGCAGCCCCGGGACAGGGAGTAATTCACCCCTCCACTTT. It is translated as CASSPGTGSNSPLHF.

The rearrangement joins TRBV27 to TRBJ2-3; D assignment may be TRBD1 or TRBD2 (5 bases each). This CDR3 has 13 amino acids. The V gene lost 3 bases and the J gene lost 5 bases, with 9 bases spanning the gap. The germline gives CDR1 MNHEY, CDR2 SMNVEV (reference sequence). The CDR3 DNA is TGTGCCAGCAGTTTGGGGGTGGGAGATACGCAGTATTTT. Translation: CASSLGVGDTQYF.

The rearrangement uses TRBV30 and TRBJ2-3, with a tentative D call TRBD1 (5 bases). The CDR3 loop spans 12 amino acids. CDR1 and CDR2 (germline): GTSNPN, SVGIG (reference sequence). Trimming removed 4 bases at V and 4 bases at J, with 9 bases between. CDR3 residues: CAWTRGPDTQYF. CDR3 DNA sequence: TGTGCCTGGACTAGGGGTCCAGATACGCAGTATTTT.

The V call is TRBV9, the J call TRBJ1-2; tentatively, D is TRBD1 (5 bases). The CDR3 runs 13 residues. The germline V gene encodes CDR1 SGDLS and CDR2 YYNGEE. V lost 0 bases and J lost 8, with 11 bases in between. This chain's CDR3 is CASSVAQGEGYTF. The CDR3, as DNA: TGTGCCAGCAGCGTAGCCCAAGGGGAGGGCTACACCTTC.

V gene TRBV28 combines with J gene TRBJ1-2; D might be TRBD1 (5 bases). Germline V gene sequence: CDR1 MDHEN, CDR2 SYDVKM. The V and J ends lost 6 bases and 0 bases respectively, with 11 bases between them. CDR3 length equals 14 residues. The CDR3 sequence is CASRRDGANYGYTF. CDR3 in DNA: TGTGCCAGCAGGCGGGACGGAGCTAACTATGGCTACACCTTC.

J is TRBJ2-3 and V is TRBV11-2; D remains unclear. CDR1 and CDR2 from the germline V gene are SGHAT and FQNNGV. Trimming shortened V by 1 base and J by 6 bases, and 17 bases separated the two germline ends. This CDR3 spans 16 amino acids. The DNA of the CDR3 is TGTGCCAGCAGCTTAGGAATACAGAGCCCTCGGGATACGCAGTATTTT. Protein: CASSLGIQSPRDTQYF.

V gene TRBV10-3 combines with J gene TRBJ2-4, with 14 bases fitting TRBD2. This CDR3 contains 19 residues. Germline CDR1 and CDR2: ENHRY and SYGVKD. V lost 6 bases to trimming and J lost 1 base; unmatched junction nucleotides: 11. The CDR3 coding sequence is TGTGCCATCAGCGATCCGGGACTAGCGGGAGATGGGGCCAAAAACATTCAGTACTTC. Protein sequence: CAISDPGLAGDGAKNIQYF.

The rearrangement links TRBV4-2 to TRBJ1-2, with D possibly TRBD1 on 5 matching bases. The CDR3 is made up of 15 amino acids. Germline CDR1 is LGHNA and CDR2 is YNFKEQ. Trimming removed 0 bases at V and 5 bases at J, with 13 bases between. In nucleotides, the CDR3 is TGTGCCAGCAGCCAAGATCCCAGGGAAGGGTATGGCTACACCTTC. Translated, it gives CASSQDPREGYGYTF.

This CDR3 reads CAWMPGKTDTQYF. Here the CDR3 DNA reads TGTGCCTGGATGCCGGGCAAGACAGATACGCAGTATTTT. V and J are TRBV30 and TRBJ2-3; D is uncertain. Germline V lookup: CDR1 GTSNPN, CDR2 SVGIG (reference sequence). V was trimmed by 4 bases and J by 3 bases, leaving 11 bases between them. The CDR3 sequence is 13 residues long.

CDR3 sequence (DNA): TGTGCCAGCAGCTTAGCAGGGTCTGAAAAACTGTTTTTT. This codes for CASSLAGSEKLFF. The chain links TRBV11-2 to TRBJ1-4; D may be TRBD1 (5 bases). Between the trimmed V and J ends, which lost 1 base and 7 bases, there was a span of 7 bases. Germline V gene sequence: CDR1 SGHAT, CDR2 FQNNGV. The CDR3 spans 13 residues. Full variable domain (missing parts from reference TRBV11-2 and TRBJ1-4): EAGVAQSPRYKIIEKRQSVAFWCNPISGHATLYWYQQILGQGPKLLIQFQNNGVVDDSQLPKDRFSAERLKGVDSTLKIQPAKLEDSAVYLCASSLAGSEKLFFGSGTQLSVL.

The rearrangement joins TRBV3-1 (or the pseudogene TRBV3-2) to TRBJ2-2, with unresolved D. The V gene lost 1 base and the J gene lost 3 bases, with 3 bases spanning the gap. The CDR3 loop spans 13 amino acids. CDR1 is LGHDT and CDR2 is YNNKEL in the germline V gene (reference sequence). CDR3 in amino acids: CASSQADTGELFF. For the CDR3, the DNA is TGTGCCAGCAGCCAAGCGGACACCGGGGAGCTGTTTTTT.

This chain uses TRBV25-1 with TRBJ1-2, with unresolved D. Germline V CDR1 and CDR2: MGHDK, SYGVNS. CDR3 size: 13 residues. Trimming took 1 base from V and 2 from J, leaving 5 bases between them. DNA of the CDR3: TGTGCCAGCAGTGAATTGTTAAACTATGGCTACACCTTC. The encoded protein is CASSELLNYGYTF.

The chain links TRBV4-3 to TRBJ2-7; D is unclear. This CDR3 contains 14 residues. Germline V gives CDR1 LGHNA, CDR2 YSLEER. Trimming pared 0 bases from V and 6 bases from J, leaving 12 bases between. CDR3 bases: TGCGCCAGCAGCCAAGATAGGAGTTTCGGCGAGCAGTACTTC. Protein product: CASSQDRSFGEQYF.

The chain employs TRBV5-6 and TRBJ1-5, with 10 bases lining up with TRBD1. Germline-derived CDR1 and CDR2 are SGHDT and YYEEEE. Trimming took 4 bases from V and 1 from J; bases not matched to a gene: 5. The CDR3 loop spans 16 amino acids. As DNA, the CDR3 is TGTGCCAGCAGCCAAGGGACAGGGGCGAGCAATCAGCCCCAGCATTTT. Translated, it gives CASSQGTGASNQPQHF.

This chain uses TRBV4-3 with TRBJ2-7, with a tentative D call TRBD2 (6 bases). The germline V gene encodes CDR1 LGHNA and CDR2 YSLEER. Trimming took off 0 bases at V and 1 base at J, with 7 bases between the two ends. The length of the CDR3 is 14 residues. The CDR3 loop is CASSQESGSYEQYF. The CDR3 DNA reads as TGCGCCAGCAGCCAAGAAAGCGGGTCCTACGAGCAGTACTTC.

This chain uses TRBV24-1 with TRBJ2-1; 9 bases fit TRBD1. This CDR3 is 15 amino acids long. The trim removed 9 bases at V and 10 bases at J, leaving 15 bases unmatched. CDR1 is KGHDR, CDR2 SFDVKD, per germline. The DNA of the CDR3 is TGTGCCACCCGTTACGGGACAGGGTCATTCGGAGAGCAGTTCTTC. Residues: CATRYGTGSFGEQFF.